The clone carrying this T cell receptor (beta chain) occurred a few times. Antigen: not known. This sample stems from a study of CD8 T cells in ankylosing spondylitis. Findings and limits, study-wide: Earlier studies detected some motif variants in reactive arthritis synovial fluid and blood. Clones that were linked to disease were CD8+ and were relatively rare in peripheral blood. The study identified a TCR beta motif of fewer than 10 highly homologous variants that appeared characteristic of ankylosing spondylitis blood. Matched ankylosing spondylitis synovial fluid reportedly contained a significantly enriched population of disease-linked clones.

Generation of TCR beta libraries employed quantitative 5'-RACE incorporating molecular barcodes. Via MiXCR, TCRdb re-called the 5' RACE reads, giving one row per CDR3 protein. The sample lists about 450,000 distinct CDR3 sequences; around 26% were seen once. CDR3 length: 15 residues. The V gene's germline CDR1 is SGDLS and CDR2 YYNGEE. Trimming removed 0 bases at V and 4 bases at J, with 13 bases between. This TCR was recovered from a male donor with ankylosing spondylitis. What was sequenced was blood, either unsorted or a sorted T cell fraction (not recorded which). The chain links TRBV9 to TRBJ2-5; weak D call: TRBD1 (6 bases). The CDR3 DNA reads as TGTGCCAGCAGCGTAGCGGGGCAGGGGAGAGAGACCCAGTACTTC. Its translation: CASSVAGQGRETQYF.